The T cell receptor beta chain described here comes from a study of human T cells and chemical hapten exposure. Overall study context: Patients were given diphenylcyclopropenone on the scalp weekly across the roughly 24-week study. General observations from the study: Expanded TCRs created a significantly greater count of big CDR3 similarity clusters than controls did.

The time point denotes: patch test 1, 2 weeks after DPC sensitization. Described treatment: therapeutic diphenylcyclopropenone sensitization with weekly scalp DPC. Germline values: CDR1 SGHRS, CDR2 YFSETQ. This CDR3 is built from 20 residues. Note on this clonotype: Its antigen remains unidentified. Its ends do not fully match the called genes, so a read error is possible.

Individual cDNA molecules in this library carried unique molecular identifiers. TCRdb reprocessed the RACE reads with MiXCR, giving one entry per CDR3 protein. The repertoire holds more than 90,000 distinct CDR3 sequences, with 10% to 13% as singletons. The clonotype comes from a man between 40 and 49 years old with alopecia areata. Some clones in this sample may be carry-over from other donors' samples. The material sequenced was whole blood, taken in connection with sensitization to the hapten diphenylcyclopropenone (DPC). This chain joins TRBV5-1 and TRBJ2-1; 14 nucleotides match TRBD2. CDR3 DNA: TGCGCCAGCAGCTTGGCCGGGGGACTAGCGGGGGAGAGCTCCTACAATGTGCAGTTCTTC. This translates into CASSLAGGLAGESSYNVQFF.